This record covers a single TCR beta chain. Antigen unknown. This sample is drawn from a study of early stage breast cancer tumors. Study details: ER+/PR+/HER2- status applied to about 70% of the 16 invasive breast tumors. Average read coverage per sample was approximately 9.1-fold.

Profiling relied on immunoSEQ multiplex PCR, and the TCRdb table lists in-frame clones only, not all of them. This table has 2,000 or so clones, 69% appearing once. General study points: Compared with adjacent normal breast tissue, tumors showed 2 to 3-fold greater T cell density and higher clonality.

In germline, CDR1 is DFQATT, CDR2 SNEGSKA (reference sequence). CDR3 length: 11 amino acids. V lost 1 base, J lost 15 bases, and 12 bases lay in between. The sequencing input was normal breast tissue next to the tumor. This receptor was identified in a person in their 40s with breast cancer. This chain uses TRBV20-1 with TRBJ2-2; D possibly corresponds to TRBD1 (8 bases). The CDR3, as DNA: TGCAGTGCTAGAGGACAGGGGAGGGTGTTTTTT. Translating gives CSARGQGRVFF.